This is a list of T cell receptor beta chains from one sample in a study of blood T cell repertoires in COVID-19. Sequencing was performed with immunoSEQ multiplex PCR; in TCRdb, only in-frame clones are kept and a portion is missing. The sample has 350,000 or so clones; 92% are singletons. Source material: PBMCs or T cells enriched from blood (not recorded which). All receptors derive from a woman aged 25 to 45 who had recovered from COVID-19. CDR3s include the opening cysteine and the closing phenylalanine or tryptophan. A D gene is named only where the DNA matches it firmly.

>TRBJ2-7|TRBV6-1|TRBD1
TGTGCCAGCAGTGAAACCGGGACAGGGGGAGGCTACGAGCAGTACTTC
CASSETGTGGGYEQYF
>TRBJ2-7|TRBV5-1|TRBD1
TGCGCCAGCAGCGAGAAGACAGGGGGTTATGGCGAGCAGTACTTC
CASSEKTGGYGEQYF
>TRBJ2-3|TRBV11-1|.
TGTGCCAGCAGCCAACACACAGATACGCAGTATTTT
CASSQHTDTQYF
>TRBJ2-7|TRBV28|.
TGTGCCAGCAGTTCTTTAACACACGAGCAGTACTTC
CASSSLTHEQYF
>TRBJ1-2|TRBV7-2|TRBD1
TGTGCCAGCAGCCTTTTCGGACAGGACTATGGCTACACCTTC
CASSLFGQDYGYTF
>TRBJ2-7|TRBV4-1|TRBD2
TGCGCCAGCAGCCCCACTAGCGGGGGCTCCTACGAGCAGTACTTC
CASSPTSGGSYEQYF
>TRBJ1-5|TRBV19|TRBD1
TGTGCCAGTAGCGGAGGGACAGGGGGAAATCAGCCCCAGCATTTT
CASSGGTGGNQPQHF
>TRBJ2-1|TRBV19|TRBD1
TGTGCCCCTTACCCCGGGACAGGGGGTCAATACAGCTCCTACAATGAGCAGTTCTTC
CAPYPGTGGQYSSYNEQFF
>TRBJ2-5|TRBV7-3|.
TGTGCCAGCAGCCTGGAGAGTAAAGAGACCCAGTACTTC
CASSLESKETQYF
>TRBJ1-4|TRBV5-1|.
TGCGCCAGCGGGGTAGGGGCCCTTAATGAAAAACTGTTTTTT
CASGVGALNEKLFF
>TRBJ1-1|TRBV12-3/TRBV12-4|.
TGTGCCAGCAGTTTCTATGGTTCCACTGAAGCTTTCTTT
CASSFYGSTEAFF
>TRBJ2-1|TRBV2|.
TGTGCCAGCAGTGAATACACGGGGGTACTGTACAATGAGCAGTTCTTC
CASSEYTGVLYNEQFF